This is a list of T cell receptor beta chains from one sample in a study of blood T cell repertoires in COVID-19. Only in-frame clones appear in the TCRdb table, and some are missing; sequencing was by immunoSEQ multiplex PCR. Of 150,000 to 200,000 clones in the sample, about 88% were seen once. The source material was peripheral blood. Source of these receptors: a man between 60 and 75 years old with active or convalescent COVID-19. Each CDR3 is given with its conserved first and last residue. A D gene is named only where the DNA matches it firmly. Expanded clones get a size class; other rows say once, few or many, or leave the size out.

v_gene: TRBV3-1/TRBV3-2; abundance: .; d_gene: TRBD1; j_gene: TRBJ1-1; CDR3aa: CASSRSGQGVAFF; CDR3nt: TGTGCCAGCAGCCGCTCTGGACAGGGGGTAGCTTTCTTT
v_gene: TRBV5-1; abundance: .; d_gene: .; j_gene: TRBJ2-1; CDR3aa: CASSLAGNSYNEQFF; CDR3nt: TGCGCCAGCAGCTTGGCCGGGAATTCCTACAATGAGCAGTTCTTC
v_gene: TRBV11-2; abundance: .; d_gene: TRBD2; j_gene: TRBJ2-1; CDR3aa: CASSTAGGSYNEQFF; CDR3nt: TGTGCCAGCAGCACAGCGGGAGGTTCCTACAATGAGCAGTTCTTC
v_gene: TRBV5-6; abundance: .; d_gene: .; j_gene: TRBJ1-3; CDR3aa: CASSRASNGGTGNTIYF; CDR3nt: TGTGCCAGCAGCCGCGCGTCAAACGGGGGGACGGGAAACACCATATATTTT
v_gene: TRBV7-9; abundance: .; d_gene: TRBD2; j_gene: TRBJ2-7; CDR3aa: CASSLFPGTRAYEQYF; CDR3nt: TGTGCCAGCAGCTTATTCCCCGGGACTAGAGCCTACGAGCAGTACTTC
v_gene: TRBV9; abundance: .; d_gene: .; j_gene: TRBJ2-5; CDR3aa: CASSPRRDTQETQYF; CDR3nt: TGTGCCAGCAGCCCGCGCAGGGACACCCAAGAGACCCAGTACTTC
v_gene: TRBV6-5; abundance: .; d_gene: TRBD2; j_gene: TRBJ2-7; CDR3aa: CASSYSQSSGGSEQYF; CDR3nt: TGTGCCAGCAGTTACTCGCAGTCTAGCGGGGGAAGCGAGCAGTACTTC
v_gene: TRBV11-2; abundance: .; d_gene: TRBD1; j_gene: TRBJ1-3; CDR3aa: CASSLLQGAVGNTIYF; CDR3nt: TGTGCCAGCAGCCTATTACAGGGGGCGGTTGGAAACACCATATATTTT
v_gene: TRBV2; abundance: .; d_gene: TRBD1; j_gene: TRBJ1-2; CDR3aa: CASIIDRVQDGYTF; CDR3nt: TGTGCCAGCATAATCGACAGGGTGCAAGATGGCTACACCTTC
v_gene: TRBV3-1/TRBV3-2; abundance: once; d_gene: .; j_gene: TRBJ1-6; CDR3aa: CASSQEAFNNSPLHF; CDR3nt: TGTGCCAGCAGCCAAGAAGCCTTTAATAATTCACCCCTCCACTTT
v_gene: TRBV5-1; abundance: .; d_gene: TRBD1; j_gene: TRBJ1-1; CDR3aa: CASSLEVGTGGLTEAFF; CDR3nt: TGCGCCAGCAGCTTGGAGGTTGGGACAGGGGGGCTCACTGAAGCTTTCTTT
v_gene: TRBV18; abundance: once; d_gene: TRBD1; j_gene: TRBJ1-2; CDR3aa: CASSPLTGDVALYGYTF; CDR3nt: TGTGCCAGCTCACCACTCACAGGGGACGTAGCCCTCTATGGCTACACCTTC
v_gene: TRBV11-2; abundance: .; d_gene: .; j_gene: TRBJ2-3; CDR3aa: CASSLGRSTDTQYF; CDR3nt: TGTGCCAGCAGCTTAGGGAGGAGCACAGATACGCAGTATTTT
v_gene: TRBV10-2; abundance: .; d_gene: TRBD2; j_gene: TRBJ2-3; CDR3aa: CASMTSGGEAQYF; CDR3nt: TGCGCCAGCATGACTAGCGGGGGGGAGGCGCAGTATTTT
v_gene: TRBV2; abundance: once; d_gene: .; j_gene: TRBJ1-1; CDR3aa: CASSEADRPGPEAFF; CDR3nt: TGTGCCAGCAGTGAAGCTGACAGACCTGGTCCTGAAGCTTTCTTT
v_gene: TRBV7-2; abundance: .; d_gene: TRBD1; j_gene: TRBJ1-2; CDR3aa: CASSLGQDANYGYTF; CDR3nt: TGTGCCAGCAGCCTGGGACAGGACGCTAACTATGGCTACACCTTC
v_gene: TRBV19; abundance: .; d_gene: TRBD1; j_gene: TRBJ2-7; CDR3aa: CASKEDRGGYEQYF; CDR3nt: TGTGCCAGTAAGGAGGACAGGGGAGGCTACGAGCAGTACTTC
v_gene: TRBV11-2; abundance: .; d_gene: .; j_gene: TRBJ2-3; CDR3aa: CASSPIEDTQYF; CDR3nt: TGTGCCAGCAGCCCCATAGAAGATACGCAGTATTTT
v_gene: TRBV27; abundance: once; d_gene: .; j_gene: TRBJ2-7; CDR3aa: CASSSGRRTYEQYF; CDR3nt: TGTGCCAGCAGTTCGGGGAGACGGACCTACGAGCAGTACTTC
v_gene: TRBV6-5; abundance: .; d_gene: TRBD1; j_gene: TRBJ2-7; CDR3aa: CASTETGLFYEQYF; CDR3nt: TGTGCCAGTACGGAGACAGGGCTTTTCTACGAGCAGTACTTC
v_gene: TRBV19; abundance: .; d_gene: .; j_gene: TRBJ2-1; CDR3aa: CASSIRGPSYNEQFF; CDR3nt: TGTGCCAGTAGTATCAGGGGCCCCTCCTACAATGAGCAGTTCTTC
v_gene: TRBV13; abundance: once; d_gene: TRBD1; j_gene: TRBJ1-4; CDR3aa: CASSLYQTGLEKLFF; CDR3nt: TGTGCCAGCAGCTTATATCAGACAGGGCTTGAAAAACTGTTTTTT